This T cell receptor beta chain was observed in a study of regulatory T cells in long-lasting Graves disease. The CDR3 runs 17 residues. The trim removed 6 bases at V and 3 bases at J, leaving 9 bases unmatched. Germline loops: CDR1 SNHLY, CDR2 FYNNEI. In this sample, this clonotype turned up many times. TCR beta libraries were built with iRepertoire HTBI primers and Arm-PCR of CDR3 regions. MiXCR, applied by TCRdb to the multiplex PCR reads, yields one record per CDR3 protein. The sample holds about 310,000 distinct CDR3 sequences; approximately 20% are singletons and the top ten take approximately 35%. Time point here: newly diagnosed GD, antithyroid drugs for less than 3 months. RNA extracted from PBMCs served as the sequencing template.

The V gene is TRBV2, the J gene TRBJ2-5; the match to TRBD2 covers 14 bases. Specimen: peripheral blood mononuclear cells (PBMCs), collected at new diagnosis, from a patient treated with antithyroid drugs. This sequence originates from a female donor with Graves disease. Here the CDR3 DNA reads TGTGCCAGCAGGACTAGCGGGAGGGCGACTCTTAAAGAGACCCAGTACTTC. Translating it yields CASRTSGRATLKETQYF.